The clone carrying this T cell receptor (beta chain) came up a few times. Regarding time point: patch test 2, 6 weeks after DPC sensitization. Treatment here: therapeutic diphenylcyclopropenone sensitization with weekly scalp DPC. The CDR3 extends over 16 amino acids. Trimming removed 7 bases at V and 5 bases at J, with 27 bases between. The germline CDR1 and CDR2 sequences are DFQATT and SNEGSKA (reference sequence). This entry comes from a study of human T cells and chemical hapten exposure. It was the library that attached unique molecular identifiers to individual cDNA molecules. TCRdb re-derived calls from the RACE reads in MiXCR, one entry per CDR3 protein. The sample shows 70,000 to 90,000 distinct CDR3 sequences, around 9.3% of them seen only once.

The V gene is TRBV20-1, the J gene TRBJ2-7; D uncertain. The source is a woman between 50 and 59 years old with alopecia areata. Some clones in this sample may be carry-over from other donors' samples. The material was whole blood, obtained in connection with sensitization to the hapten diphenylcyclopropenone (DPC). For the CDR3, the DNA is TGCAGTGGCAAATCCAGAGGAACCACCAGATCCCACGAGCAGTACTTC. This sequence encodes CSGKSRGTTRSHEQYF.